This T cell receptor beta chain was identified during a study of identical twins. Broader study findings: Conclusions relied on cross-sectional statistical analysis, not following the same donors. Zero-insertion analyses could be partly confounded by invariant MAIT and iNKT cells. Twins' excess sharing was less marked for out-of-frame beta sequences.

This clonotype has a handful of counts. The target antigen is unknown. TCRdb re-derived calls from the 5' RACE reads in MiXCR, one entry per CDR3 protein. This sample has about 690,000 distinct CDR3 sequences; around 6% occur once, and the top ten carry roughly 1.6%. V gave up 4 bases and J gave up 9 bases; unmatched junction bases: 10. Germline V CDR1 and CDR2: LNHNV, YYDKDF (reference sequence). The CDR3 spans 16 residues. The sequence was obtained from a man between 18 and 29 years old in good health. The genes are TRBV15 and TRBJ2-1; 12 nucleotides align to TRBD2. Sequences were obtained from naive T cells sorted from blood. The CDR3 region is CATSNKKTSGSAEQFF. The CDR3 region has the DNA TGTGCCACCAGCAATAAGAAGACTAGCGGGAGTGCTGAGCAGTTCTTC.